The clone carrying this TCR beta chain appeared a few times. Its antigen is unidentified. This sample stems from a study of T cell repertoires in cytomegalovirus infection. Study background: Recently identified HLA-C-restricted and well-studied HLA-B-restricted CMV epitopes were used.

TCRdb re-analysed the reads in MiXCR, keeping a single row per CDR3 protein. The repertoire consists of approximately 730,000 distinct CDR3 sequences, with 30% to 40% occurring once and the leading ten covering 15% to 20%. Sequenced material: cultured PBMCs, taken from culture after CMV antigen stimulation. The sequence was collected from a human donor in good health (CMV status not recorded). Some clones in this sample may be carry-over from other donors' samples.

The CDR3 loop is CASSLFRRPHEQFF. DNA of the CDR3: TGTGCCAGCAGCTTATTCAGGCGCCCTCATGAGCAGTTCTTC. The rearrangement uses TRBV11-3 and TRBJ2-1; the D is unclear. The germline V and J ends were trimmed by 2 bases and 8 bases, with 13 bases remaining between them. CDR3 length: 14 residues. Germline CDR1 SGHNT, CDR2 YENEEA.